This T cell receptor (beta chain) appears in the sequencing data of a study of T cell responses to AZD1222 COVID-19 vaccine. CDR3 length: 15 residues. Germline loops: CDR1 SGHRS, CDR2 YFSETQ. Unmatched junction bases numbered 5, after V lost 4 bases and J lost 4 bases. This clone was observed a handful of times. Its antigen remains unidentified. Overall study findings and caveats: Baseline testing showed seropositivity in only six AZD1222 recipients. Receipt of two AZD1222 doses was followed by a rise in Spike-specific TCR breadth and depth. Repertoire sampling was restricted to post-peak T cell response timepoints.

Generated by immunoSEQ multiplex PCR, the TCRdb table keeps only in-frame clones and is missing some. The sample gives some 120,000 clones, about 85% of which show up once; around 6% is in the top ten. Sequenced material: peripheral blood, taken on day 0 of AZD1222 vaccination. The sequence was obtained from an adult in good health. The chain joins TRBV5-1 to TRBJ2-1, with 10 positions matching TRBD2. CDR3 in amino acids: CASSGSGGAYNEQFF. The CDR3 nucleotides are TGCGCCAGCAGCGGAAGCGGGGGGGCATACAATGAGCAGTTCTTC.